This T cell receptor beta chain derives from a study of vaccination effects on CD4 cells after COVID-19. Study-level information: Vaccine administered to participants consisted of two doses of either BNT162b2 or mRNA-1273. Samples came 142 and 148 days after COVID-19 diagnosis, before vaccination.

Assay used: immunoSEQ multiplex PCR; TCRdb lists only in-frame clones, some missing. The repertoire holds about 19,000 clones, with around 76% as singletons. Whole-study findings and limits: There were few convalescent patients in the study and no early post-infection timepoints. Following vaccination, convalescents' spike-reactive clones were mostly new ones induced by the vaccine.

The germline gives CDR1 LNHDA, CDR2 SQIVND (reference sequence). Trimming left V 5 bases short and J 0 bases short, with 16 bases between. The CDR3 covers 16 residues. As for this clone: Its target is unknown.

Under the ViraFEST assay, PBMC were stimulated with viral peptide pools so that antigen-specific CD4+ T cells expanded. Sequencing was performed afterwards. Between days 9 and 10 of culture, CD4+ T cells were separated out. SARS-CoV-2 infected the person between March and December 2020, as confirmed by PCR. The receptor comes from a human donor who had a prior SARS-CoV-2 infection. Sequenced material: CD4+ T cells from PBMCs cultured with SARS-CoV-2 spike peptides, taken before COVID-19 vaccination. The V gene is TRBV19, the J gene TRBJ2-5, with a weak D call TRBD1 (6 bases). DNA for the CDR3: TGTGCCAGTAGTGTCGGACAGAGAGCGTACCAAGAGACCCAGTACTTC. Translated: CASSVGQRAYQETQYF.